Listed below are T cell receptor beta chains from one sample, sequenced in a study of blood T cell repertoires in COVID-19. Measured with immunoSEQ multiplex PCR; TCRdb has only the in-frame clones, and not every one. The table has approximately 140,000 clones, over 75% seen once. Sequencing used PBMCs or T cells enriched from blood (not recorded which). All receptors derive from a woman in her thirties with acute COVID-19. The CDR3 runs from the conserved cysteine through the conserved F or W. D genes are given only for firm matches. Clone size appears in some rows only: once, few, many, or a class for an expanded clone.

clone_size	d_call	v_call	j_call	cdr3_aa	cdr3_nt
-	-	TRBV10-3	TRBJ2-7	CAISESTGSGGRYEQYF	TGTGCCATCAGTGAGTCAACGGGGTCGGGGGGCAGGTACGAGCAGTACTTC
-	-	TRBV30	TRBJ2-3	CAWSVRGTDTQYF	TGTGCCTGGAGTGTTCGGGGCACAGATACGCAGTATTTT
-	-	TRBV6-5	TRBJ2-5	CASSPGLGPETQYF	TGTGCCAGCAGTCCCGGACTGGGCCCAGAGACCCAGTACTTC
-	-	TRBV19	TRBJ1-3	CASSPGSSGGNTIYF	TGTGCCAGTAGTCCCGGGTCGTCGGGGGGAAACACCATATATTTT
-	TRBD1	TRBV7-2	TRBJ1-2	CASSLAARGQGRNGYTF	TGTGCCAGCAGCTTAGCGGCGAGGGGACAGGGGAGGAATGGCTACACCTTC
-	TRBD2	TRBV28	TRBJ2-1	CASSPGTSGSNEQFF	TGTGCCAGCAGTCCCGGGACTAGCGGGAGTAATGAGCAGTTCTTC
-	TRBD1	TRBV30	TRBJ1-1	CAWSPGQGATEAFF	TGTGCCTGGAGTCCCGGACAGGGGGCCACTGAAGCTTTCTTT
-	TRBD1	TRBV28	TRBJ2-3	CASTGQGSVTDTQYF	TGTGCCAGCACGGGACAGGGTTCGGTCACAGATACGCAGTATTTT
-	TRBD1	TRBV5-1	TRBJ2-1	CASTPRTGSDNEQFF	TGCGCCAGCACCCCTCGGACAGGGAGTGACAATGAGCAGTTCTTC
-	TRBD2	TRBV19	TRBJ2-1	CASSGILAGQHNEQFF	TGTGCCAGTAGTGGGATATTAGCGGGACAACACAATGAGCAGTTCTTC
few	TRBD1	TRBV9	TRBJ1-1	CASTLTGMNTEAFF	TGTGCCAGCACCTTGACAGGGATGAACACTGAAGCTTTCTTT
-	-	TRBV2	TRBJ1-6	CASSDRSSYNSPLHF	TGTGCCAGCAGTGACCGGAGCTCCTATAATTCACCCCTCCACTTT
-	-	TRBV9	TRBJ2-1	CASNYGFGNEQFF	TGTGCCAGCAACTACGGGTTCGGCAATGAGCAGTTCTTC
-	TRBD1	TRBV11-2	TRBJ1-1	CASSPTGQGTEAFF	TGTGCCAGCAGCCCTACGGGACAGGGCACTGAAGCTTTCTTT
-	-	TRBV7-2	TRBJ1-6	CASSFTANSPLHF	TGTGCCAGCAGCTTTACAGCAAATTCACCCCTCCACTTT
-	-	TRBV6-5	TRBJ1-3	CASSSGSHSGNTIYF	TGTGCCAGCAGTTCAGGGTCCCACTCTGGAAACACCATATATTTT
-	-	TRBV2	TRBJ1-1	CASSGSVRGLTSEAFF	TGTGCCAGCAGTGGGTCTGTTAGGGGCCTAACCTCTGAAGCTTTCTTT
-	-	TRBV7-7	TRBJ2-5	CASSLISGGVETQYF	TGTGCTAGCAGCTTAATTAGCGGAGGGGTCGAGACCCAGTACTTC
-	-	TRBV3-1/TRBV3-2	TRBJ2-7	CASSQDTSYEQYF	TGTGCCAGCAGCCAAGACACTTCCTACGAGCAGTACTTC
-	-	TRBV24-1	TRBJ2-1	CATSEAGDSYNEQFF	TGTGCCACCAGTGAGGCAGGGGACTCCTACAATGAGCAGTTCTTC
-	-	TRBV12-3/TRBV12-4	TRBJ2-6	CASEPGANVLTF	TGTGCCAGCGAGCCTGGGGCCAACGTCCTGACTTTC
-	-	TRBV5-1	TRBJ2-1	CASSPRESEQFF	TGCGCCAGCAGCCCGAGAGAAAGCGAGCAGTTCTTC
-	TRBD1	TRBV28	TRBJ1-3	CASTRQDRGPGNTIYF	TGTGCCAGCACCCGACAGGACAGGGGACCCGGAAACACCATATATTTT
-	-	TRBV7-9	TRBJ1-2	CASSRDTSNYGYTF	TGTGCCAGCAGCCGGGACACCTCTAACTATGGCTACACCTTC
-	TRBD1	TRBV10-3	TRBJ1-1	CAISEGTGAFF	TGTGCCATCAGTGAAGGGACAGGGGCTTTCTTT
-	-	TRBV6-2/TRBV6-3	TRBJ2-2	CASSLYGGGNTGELFF	TGTGCCAGCAGCCTTTATGGGGGAGGGAACACCGGGGAGCTGTTTTTT
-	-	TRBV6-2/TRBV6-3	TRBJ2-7	CASSSGTYRWGYEQYF	TGTGCCAGCAGTTCCGGGACATATAGATGGGGCTACGAGCAGTACTTC